This T cell receptor (beta chain) was sequenced for a study of molecular identifiers for immune sequencing clone quantification. General observations from the study: Over 98% of effector molecules, but under 1% in naive cells, were held by clones with more than 20 RNA copies.

MiXCR was run by TCRdb on the PCR reads, yielding one entry per CDR3 protein. The sample records some 590,000 distinct CDR3 sequences, around 25% being singletons. This clonotype was counted many times. Its antigen is currently unknown. Source material: naive CD8+ T cells from blood, with Jurkat cell RNA spiked in. This sample's subset: FACS-sorted CD8+CD4-CCR7+CD45RA+ naive T cells. This clonotype was obtained from a human donor in good health. Some libraries in this study had Jurkat cell RNA spiked in.

DNA for the CDR3: TGTGCCAGCAGCGAGGGGACAGGGGTCTTGAGGAATGAGCAGTTCTTC. Amino acid sequence: CASSEGTGVLRNEQFF. This chain links TRBV12-3 or TRBV12-4 with TRBJ2-1; 10 bases match TRBD1. CDR3 length: 16 amino acids. V shed 6 bases and J 7 bases; nucleotides not matched to a gene: 12.